These 9 T cell receptor beta chains came from one sample sequenced in a study of blood T cell repertoires in COVID-19. TCRdb's table, derived via immunoSEQ multiplex PCR, lists solely in-frame clones and lacks some. The profile shows some 120,000 clones, roughly 69% of them singletons. Input material: peripheral blood. The receptor set was obtained from a woman between 70 and 85 years old with acute or convalescent COVID-19.

V and J are TRBV19 and TRBJ1-5; D might be TRBD1 (6 bases). Germline CDR1 and CDR2: LNHDA and SQIVND (reference sequence). There are 13 residues in the CDR3. V gave up 4 bases and J gave up 6 bases, with 10 bases separating them. CDR3 coding DNA: TGTGCCAGTAGTAGGGGGCTCGGTCAGCCCCAGCATTTT. The encoded protein is CASSRGLGQPQHF.

The V call is TRBV7-6, the J call TRBJ1-4; TRBD1 might be the D (6 bases). Germline CDR1 reads SGHVS; CDR2 reads FNYEAQ. V was shortened by 5 bases and J by 4 bases, with 14 bases between the two germline ends. The CDR3 length is 15 residues. The CDR3 DNA follows: TGTGCCAGCAGCCTAGGGGGGGTTTATAATGAAAAACTGTTTTTT. This sequence encodes CASSLGGVYNEKLFF.

The chain uses TRBV10-1 and TRBJ1-1; 8 bases are a match to TRBD1. CDR1 is WNHNN and CDR2 is SYGVQD in the germline V gene (reference sequence). The CDR3 covers 13 residues. With V trimmed by 8 bases and J by 10 bases, 12 bases remained unmatched. CDR3 residues: CASGPRGLGRAFF. For the CDR3, the DNA is TGCGCCAGCGGGCCCAGGGGGCTTGGTCGAGCTTTCTTT.

The chain has TRBV5-4 and TRBJ1-3; TRBD1 is a possible D gene (6 bases). The CDR3 sequence is 17 residues long. Germline V CDR1 and CDR2: SGHNT, YYREEE (reference sequence). V was clipped by 4 bases and J by 0 bases, with 17 bases between them. CDR3 loop: CASSPGGRGLSGNTIYF. The CDR3 coding sequence is TGTGCCAGCAGCCCCGGAGGCAGGGGCCTCTCTGGAAACACCATATATTTT. Together with reference TRBV5-4 and TRBJ1-3, the CDR3 gives the full variable domain: ETGVTQSPTHLIKTRGQQVTLRCSSQSGHNTVSWYQQALGQGPQFIFQYYREEENGRGNFPPRFSGLQFPNYSSELNVNALELDDSALYLCASSPGGRGLSGNTIYFGEGSWLTVV.

This rearrangement joins TRBV10-3 to TRBJ1-1; no definite D call. With 10 bases removed from V and 0 bases from J, the gap between germline ends came to 12 bases. Per germline, CDR1 ENHRY and CDR2 SYGVKD. The CDR3 runs to 13 residues. The CDR3 sequence: CASNTDLNTEAFF. The DNA of the CDR3 is TGTGCCAGTAATACGGACTTGAACACTGAAGCTTTCTTT.

The chain has TRBV7-8 and TRBJ2-2; 7 bases are shared with TRBD1. The CDR3 sequence is 13 residues long. The V gene end was trimmed by 2 bases and the J gene end by 6 bases; junction bases not matched to a gene: 0. Looked up from germline, CDR1 is SGHVS and CDR2 is FQNEAQ. The CDR3 coding sequence is TGTGCCAGCAGCTTACAGGGGGCCGGGGAGCTGTTTTTT. Its protein is CASSLQGAGELFF.

As DNA, the CDR3 is TGTGCCAGCAGCTTAGGAGGATTTTCACCCCTCCACTTT. The encoded protein is CASSLGGFSPLHF. The chain joins TRBV7-6 to TRBJ1-6; unclear D gene. Deletions cut 1 base from V and 9 bases from J, with 7 bases between. The CDR3 totals 13 residues. Germline V gene lookup returns CDR1 SGHVS and CDR2 FNYEAQ.

The J gene is TRBJ1-2, the V gene TRBV27, with 7 nucleotides matching TRBD1. The CDR3 covers 18 residues. V trimming: 0 bases; J trimming: 5 bases; junction bases outside the gene matches: 15. Looked up from germline, CDR1 is MNHEY and CDR2 is SMNVEV (reference sequence). The CDR3 nucleotides are TGTGCCAGCAGTTTATCAGCCGGGACAGCGATCAGACTATATGGCTACACCTTC. Its protein product is CASSLSAGTAIRLYGYTF.

The J gene is TRBJ2-7, the V gene TRBV29-1; a weak D match, TRBD1 (7 bases). The germline V gene encodes CDR1 SQVTM and CDR2 ANQGSEA. Trimming cost V 3 bases and J 4 bases, with 13 bases left between them. CDR3 length equals 13 residues. The CDR3 loop is CSVDAGGRYEQYF. The CDR3 bases are TGCAGCGTTGACGCAGGGGGGAGGTACGAGCAGTACTTC.